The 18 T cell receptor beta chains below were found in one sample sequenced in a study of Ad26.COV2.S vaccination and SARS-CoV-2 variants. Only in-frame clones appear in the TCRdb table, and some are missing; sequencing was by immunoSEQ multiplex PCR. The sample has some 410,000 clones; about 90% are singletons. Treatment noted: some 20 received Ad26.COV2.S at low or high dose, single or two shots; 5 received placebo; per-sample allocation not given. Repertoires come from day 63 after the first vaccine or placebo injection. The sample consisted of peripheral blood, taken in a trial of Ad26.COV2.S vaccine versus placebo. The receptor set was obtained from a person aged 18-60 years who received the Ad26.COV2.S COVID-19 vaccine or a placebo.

This CDR3 is CASSLAPWTGELFF. The CDR3 nucleotides are TGTGCCAGCAGCTTAGCGCCGTGGACCGGGGAGCTGTTTTTT. The chain joins TRBV7-9 to TRBJ2-2, with unresolved D. Trimming took 0 bases from V and 5 from J, leaving 7 bases between them. Germline V gene sequence: CDR1 SEHNR, CDR2 FQNEAQ (reference sequence). This CDR3 comprises 14 residues.

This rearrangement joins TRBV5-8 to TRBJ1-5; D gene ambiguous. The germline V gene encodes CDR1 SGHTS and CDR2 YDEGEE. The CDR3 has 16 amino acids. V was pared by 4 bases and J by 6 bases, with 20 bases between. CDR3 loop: CASSLLGYSPSQPQHF. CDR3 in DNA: TGTGCCAGCAGCCTGTTGGGGTATTCCCCAAGTCAGCCCCAGCATTTT.

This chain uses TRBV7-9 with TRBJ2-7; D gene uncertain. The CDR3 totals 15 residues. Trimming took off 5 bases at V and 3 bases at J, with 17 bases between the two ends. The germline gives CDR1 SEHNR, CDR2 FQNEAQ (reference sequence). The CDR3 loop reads CASSPLLPRSYEQYF. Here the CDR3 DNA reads TGTGCCAGCAGCCCCCTTTTACCCAGAAGCTACGAGCAGTACTTC. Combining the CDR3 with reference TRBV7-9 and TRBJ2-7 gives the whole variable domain DTGVSQNPRHKITKRGQNVTFRCDPISEHNRLYWYRQTLGQGPEFLTYFQNEAQLEKSRLLSDRFSAERPKGSFSTLEIQRTEQGDSAMYLCASSPLLPRSYEQYFGPGTRLTVT.

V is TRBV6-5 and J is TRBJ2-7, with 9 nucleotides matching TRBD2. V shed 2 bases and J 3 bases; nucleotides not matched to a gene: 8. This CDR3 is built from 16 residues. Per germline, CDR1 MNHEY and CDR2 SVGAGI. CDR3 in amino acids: CASSYGASGVVYEQYF. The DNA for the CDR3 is TGTGCCAGCAGTTACGGGGCTAGCGGGGTTGTCTACGAGCAGTACTTC.

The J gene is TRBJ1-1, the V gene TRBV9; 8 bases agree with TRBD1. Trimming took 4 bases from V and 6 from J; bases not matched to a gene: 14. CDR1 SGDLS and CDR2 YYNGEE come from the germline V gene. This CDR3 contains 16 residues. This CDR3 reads CASSPGQGAVGAEAFF. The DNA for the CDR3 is TGTGCCAGCAGCCCGGGTCAGGGGGCCGTAGGCGCTGAAGCTTTCTTT. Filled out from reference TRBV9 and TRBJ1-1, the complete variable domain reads DSGVTQTPKHLITATGQRVTLRCSPRSGDLSVYWYQQSLDQGLQFLIQYYNGEERAKGNILERFSAQQFPDLHSELNLSSLELGDSALYFCASSPGQGAVGAEAFFGQGTRLTVV.

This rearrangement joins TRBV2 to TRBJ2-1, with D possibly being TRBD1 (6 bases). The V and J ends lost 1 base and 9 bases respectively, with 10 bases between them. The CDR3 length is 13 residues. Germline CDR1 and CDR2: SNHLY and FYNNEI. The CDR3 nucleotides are TGTGCCAGCAGTGAAGAACAGGGTACTGAGCAGTTCTTC. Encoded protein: CASSEEQGTEQFF.

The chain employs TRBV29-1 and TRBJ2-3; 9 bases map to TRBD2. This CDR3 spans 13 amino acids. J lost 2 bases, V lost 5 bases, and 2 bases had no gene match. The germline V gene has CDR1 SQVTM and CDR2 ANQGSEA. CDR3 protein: CSVIAGDTDTQYF. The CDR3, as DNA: TGCAGCGTTATAGCGGGGGACACAGATACGCAGTATTTT.

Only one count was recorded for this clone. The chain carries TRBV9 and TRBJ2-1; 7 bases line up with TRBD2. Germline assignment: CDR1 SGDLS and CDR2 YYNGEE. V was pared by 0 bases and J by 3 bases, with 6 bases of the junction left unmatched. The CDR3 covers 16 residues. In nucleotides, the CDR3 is TGTGCCAGCAGCGTAGAGAGTGGGGGGGTCTACAATGAGCAGTTCTTC. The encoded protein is CASSVESGGVYNEQFF.

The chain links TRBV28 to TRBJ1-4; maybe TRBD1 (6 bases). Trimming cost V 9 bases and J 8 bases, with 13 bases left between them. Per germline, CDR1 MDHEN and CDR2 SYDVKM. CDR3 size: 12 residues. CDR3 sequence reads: CASGRGYEKLFF. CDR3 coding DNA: TGTGCCAGTGGCAGGGGATACGAAAAACTGTTTTTT.

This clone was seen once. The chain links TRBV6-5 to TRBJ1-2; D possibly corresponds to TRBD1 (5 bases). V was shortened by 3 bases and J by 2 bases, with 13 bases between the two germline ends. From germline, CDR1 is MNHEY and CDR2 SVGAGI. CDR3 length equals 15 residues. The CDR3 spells CASSYTPEGNYGYTF. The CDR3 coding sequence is TGTGCCAGCAGTTATACTCCGGAGGGGAACTATGGCTACACCTTC.

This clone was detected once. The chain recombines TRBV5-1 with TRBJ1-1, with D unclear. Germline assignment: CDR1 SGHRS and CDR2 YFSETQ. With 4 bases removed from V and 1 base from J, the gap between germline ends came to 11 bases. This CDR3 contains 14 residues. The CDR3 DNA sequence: TGCGCCAGCAGCACCCGGCCTCCGAACACTGAAGCTTTCTTT. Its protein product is CASSTRPPNTEAFF.

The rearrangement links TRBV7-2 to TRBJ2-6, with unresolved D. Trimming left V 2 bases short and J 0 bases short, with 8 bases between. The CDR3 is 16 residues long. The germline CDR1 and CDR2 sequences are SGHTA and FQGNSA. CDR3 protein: CASSLYSSSGANVLTF. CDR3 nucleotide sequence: TGTGCCAGCAGCTTATATTCCAGCTCTGGGGCCAACGTCCTGACTTTC.

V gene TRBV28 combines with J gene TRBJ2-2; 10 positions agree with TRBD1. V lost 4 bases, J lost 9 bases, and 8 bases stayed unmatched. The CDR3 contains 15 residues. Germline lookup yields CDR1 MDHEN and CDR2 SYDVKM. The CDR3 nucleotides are TGTGCCAGCAGTTCCCGGACAGGGGGGTATTGGGAGCTGTTTTTT. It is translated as CASSSRTGGYWELFF. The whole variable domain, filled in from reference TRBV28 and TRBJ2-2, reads DVKVTQSSRYLVKRTGEKVFLECVQDMDHENMFWYRQDPGLGLRLIYFSYDVKMKEKGDIPEGYSVSREKKERFSLILESASTNQTSMYLCASSSRTGGYWELFFGEGSRLTVL.

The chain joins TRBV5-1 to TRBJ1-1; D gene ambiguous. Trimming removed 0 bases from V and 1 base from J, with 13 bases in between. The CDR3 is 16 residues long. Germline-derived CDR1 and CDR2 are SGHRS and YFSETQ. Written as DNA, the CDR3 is TGCGCCAGCAGCTTGGCCCCGGCAGGCCAGAACACTGAAGCTTTCTTT. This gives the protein CASSLAPAGQNTEAFF.

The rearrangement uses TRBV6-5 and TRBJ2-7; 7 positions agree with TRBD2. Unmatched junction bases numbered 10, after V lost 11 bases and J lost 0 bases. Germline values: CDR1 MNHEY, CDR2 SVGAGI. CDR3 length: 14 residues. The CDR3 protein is CASRRGGSSYEQYF. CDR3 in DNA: TGTGCCTCAAGGAGGGGAGGGAGCTCCTACGAGCAGTACTTC.

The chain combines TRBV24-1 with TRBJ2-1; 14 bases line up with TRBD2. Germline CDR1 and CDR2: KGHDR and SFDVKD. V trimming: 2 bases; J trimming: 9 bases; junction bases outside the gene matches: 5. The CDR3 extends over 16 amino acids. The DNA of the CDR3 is TGTGCCACCAGTGATTCGACTAGCGGGGGGGCCGGTGAGCAGTTCTTC. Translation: CATSDSTSGGAGEQFF.

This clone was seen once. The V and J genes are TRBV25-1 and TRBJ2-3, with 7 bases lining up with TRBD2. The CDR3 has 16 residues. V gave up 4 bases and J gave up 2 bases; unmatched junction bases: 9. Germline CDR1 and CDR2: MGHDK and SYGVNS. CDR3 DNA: TGTGCCAGCAGTGCCCGACTAGCCCTTATCACAGATACGCAGTATTTT. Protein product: CASSARLALITDTQYF.

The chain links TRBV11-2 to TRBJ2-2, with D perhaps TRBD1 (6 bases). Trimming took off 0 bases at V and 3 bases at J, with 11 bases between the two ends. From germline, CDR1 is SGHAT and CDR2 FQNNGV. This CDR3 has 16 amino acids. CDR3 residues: CASSLEVQGYTGELFF. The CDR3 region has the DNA TGTGCCAGCAGCTTAGAGGTGCAGGGGTACACCGGGGAGCTGTTTTTT.